This T cell receptor (beta chain) is from a study of T cell responses to AZD1222 COVID-19 vaccine. As concerns this clone: Its antigen is not known.

V lost 6 bases and J lost 1, with 7 bases in between. The CDR3 sequence is 12 residues long. CDR1 LNHDA and CDR2 SQIVND come from the germline V gene (reference sequence). Study-level findings and limits: Possibly, clonal diversity was underestimated; donors were largely white British and included more females. Of spike-specific TCRs, nearly half reportedly target regions left unmutated in variants. Vaccine-associated CD4 TCRs ranged over spike, dominating at 160-218 and 743-854. Baseline serology detected seropositivity in only six or seven AZD1222 recipients.

Sequencing used immunoSEQ multiplex PCR; TCRdb keeps in-frame clones, though not all of them. The table shows around 150,000 clones, with more than 80% occurring only once. This clonotype was sampled from an adult who received the AZD1222 COVID-19 vaccine. This rearrangement joins TRBV19 to TRBJ2-7; D gene ambiguous. The sequences come from peripheral blood, collected 28 days after the second AZD1222 dose. CDR3 region: CASSGWSYEQYF. The DNA for the CDR3 is TGTGCCAGTAGCGGCTGGTCCTACGAGCAGTACTTC. The full variable domain, its missing parts supplied by reference TRBV19 and TRBJ2-7, is DGGITQSPKYLFRKEGQNVTLSCEQNLNHDAMYWYRQDPGQGLRLIYYSQIVNDFQKGDIAEGYSVSREKKESFPLTVTSAQKNPTAFYLCASSGWSYEQYFGPGTRLTVT.